This T cell receptor beta chain was observed in a study of blood T cell repertoires in COVID-19. The assay was immunoSEQ multiplex PCR, and TCRdb's table has in-frame clones only and misses some. This table has about 200,000 clones, 89% appearing once. Trimming removed 3 bases from V and 8 bases from J, with 13 bases in between. The CDR3 is 13 amino acids. Germline values: CDR1 SGHDN, CDR2 FVKESK. Sequenced material: PBMCs or T cells enriched from blood (not recorded which). The V call is TRBV14, the J call TRBJ1-2; possibly TRBD1 for D (6 bases). The sequence derives from a woman in her thirties or forties with acute COVID-19. CDR3 sequence: CASSQSRGRGYTF. The DNA of the CDR3 is TGTGCCAGCAGCCAGAGCAGGGGCCGCGGCTACACCTTC. Complete variable domain (other parts from reference TRBV14 and TRBJ1-2): EAGVTQFPSHSVIEKGQTVTLRCDPISGHDNLYWYRRVMGKEIKFLLHFVKESKQDESGMPNNRFLAERTGGTYSTLKVQPAELEDSGVYFCASSQSRGRGYTFGSGTRLTVV.